This is a list of T cell receptor beta chains from one sample in a study of shared clonotypes between healthy human individuals. The data were produced by immunoSEQ multiplex PCR, yet TCRdb's version contains in-frame clones alone and is incomplete. The sample holds over 800,000 clones, 80% to 95% seen once. The sample taken for sequencing was naive CD8+ T cells sorted from blood. These receptor sequences come from a man aged 25 to 40 in good health. The CDR3 runs from the conserved cysteine through the conserved F or W. D genes are given only for firm matches. Clone size is not always given. Where it is, it says once, few, many or a class for expanded clones.

abundance	d_gene	v_gene	j_gene	CDR3aa	CDR3nt
NA	NA	TRBV4-1	TRBJ2-2	CASSQSGELFF	TGCGCCAGCAGCCAATCCGGGGAGCTGTTTTTT
NA	TRBD2	TRBV4-1	TRBJ2-7	CASSQEQAGRYEQYF	TGCGCCAGCAGCCAAGAGCAAGCGGGACGATACGAGCAGTACTTC
NA	NA	TRBV5-6	TRBJ2-6	CASSLGSGANVLTF	TGTGCCAGCAGCCTGGGTTCTGGGGCCAACGTCCTGACTTTC
NA	NA	TRBV27	TRBJ2-3	CASQGMGDTQYF	TGTGCCAGCCAGGGGATGGGAGATACGCAGTATTTT
NA	NA	TRBV7-9	TRBJ2-1	CASSDASATPYNEQFF	TGTGCCAGCAGCGACGCAAGCGCTACGCCCTACAATGAGCAGTTCTTC
few	TRBD1	TRBV7-9	TRBJ1-1	CASSLLQGRDTEAFF	TGTGCCAGCAGCTTACTACAGGGGAGGGACACTGAAGCTTTCTTT
few	NA	TRBV14	TRBJ1-2	CASSQALYGYTF	TGTGCCAGCAGTCAGGCTCTCTATGGCTACACCTTC
NA	NA	TRBV7-9	TRBJ2-1	CASAGRPYNEQFF	TGTGCCAGCGCAGGGCGACCATACAATGAGCAGTTCTTC
NA	TRBD2	TRBV4-1	TRBJ2-1	CASSQGVRLAAYNEQFF	TGCGCCAGCAGCCAAGGGGTGCGACTAGCGGCCTACAATGAGCAGTTCTTC
NA	NA	TRBV5-4	TRBJ1-1	CASSLIKGGYNTEAFF	TGTGCCAGCAGCTTGATAAAAGGAGGGTACAACACTGAAGCTTTCTTT
NA	NA	TRBV6-1	TRBJ2-7	CASSERGTSYEQYF	TGTGCCAGCAGTGAACGGGGGACCTCCTACGAGCAGTACTTC
NA	TRBD1	TRBV9	TRBJ1-1	CASSGQGNAEAFF	TGTGCCAGCAGCGGACAGGGCAATGCTGAAGCTTTCTTT
NA	TRBD1	TRBV5-1	TRBJ2-3	CASSLGQGAPTDTQYF	TGCGCCAGCAGCTTGGGCCAGGGGGCACCCACAGATACGCAGTATTTT
NA	TRBD1	TRBV7-9	TRBJ2-1	CASSLVNRGNEQFF	TGTGCCAGCAGCTTAGTGAACAGGGGAAATGAGCAGTTCTTC
NA	NA	TRBV7-6	TRBJ1-2	CASSLGWGRPDYGYTF	TGTGCCAGCAGCTTAGGATGGGGGCGCCCCGACTATGGCTACACCTTC
NA	NA	TRBV7-9	TRBJ2-3	CASSLHPGGTDTQYF	TGTGCCAGCAGCTTACATCCGGGAGGCACAGATACGCAGTATTTT
once	NA	TRBV28	TRBJ2-4	CASTPPGKNIQYF	TGTGCCAGCACCCCCCCCGGTAAAAACATTCAGTACTTC
NA	NA	TRBV28	TRBJ2-7	CASSFYGSHSYEQYF	TGTGCCAGCAGTTTTTACGGCTCCCACTCCTACGAGCAGTACTTC
once	NA	TRBV11-2	TRBJ1-6	CASSLDSFGDPISPLHF	TGTGCCAGCAGCTTAGATTCATTTGGGGACCCAATTTCACCCCTCCACTTT
NA	NA	TRBV13	TRBJ2-5	CASSLAGSEETQYF	TGTGCCAGCAGCTTAGCAGGGTCCGAAGAGACCCAGTACTTC
NA	TRBD2	TRBV7-8	TRBJ2-1	CASSSGLAGVKWDEQFF	TGTGCCAGCAGCTCTGGACTAGCGGGAGTCAAGTGGGATGAGCAGTTCTTC
NA	TRBD1	TRBV28	TRBJ2-7	CASSFSDRAYEQYF	TGTGCCAGCAGTTTCTCTGACAGGGCCTACGAGCAGTACTTC
NA	NA	TRBV9	TRBJ2-3	CASSVMSTDTQYF	TGTGCCAGCAGCGTAATGTCCACAGATACGCAGTATTTT
NA	TRBD2	TRBV5-6	TRBJ2-5	CASSLASGRETQYF	TGTGCCAGCAGCTTGGCTAGCGGGAGGGAGACCCAGTACTTC
NA	TRBD2	TRBV4-3	TRBJ2-7	CASSQVGGNYEQYF	TGCGCCAGCAGCCAGGTCGGGGGGAACTACGAGCAGTACTTC
NA	NA	TRBV9	TRBJ1-1	CASSRGYTEAFF	TGTGCCAGCAGCAGGGGTTACACTGAAGCTTTCTTT
NA	NA	TRBV9	TRBJ2-5	CASSVDLSGTQYF	TGTGCCAGCAGCGTAGACCTGTCTGGGACCCAGTACTTC